One sample yielded the 2 T cell receptor beta chains listed below, sequenced in a study of OX40 agonist ivuxolimab in advanced cancers. Profiling relied on immunoSEQ multiplex PCR, and the TCRdb table lists in-frame clones only, not all of them. The sample includes about 50,000 clones, over 70% of them seen just once. The source material was CD4+ or CD8+ T cells sorted from blood, sampled in a trial of the OX40 agonist ivuxolimab. The receptors were sampled from an adult with an advanced solid tumor such as melanoma, head and neck, liver or kidney cancer.

The chain links TRBV5-1 to TRBJ2-3, with 8 bases fitting TRBD2. This CDR3 is built from 16 residues. Germline CDR1 SGHRS, CDR2 YFSETQ. The trim removed 0 bases at V and 2 bases at J, leaving 5 bases unmatched. The CDR3 region has the DNA TGCGCCAGCAGCTTGGACGGTAGCGGGGCCACAGATACGCAGTATTTT. Protein: CASSLDGSGATDTQYF. Full variable domain (missing parts from reference TRBV5-1 and TRBJ2-3): KAGVTQTPRYLIKTRGQQVTLSCSPISGHRSVSWYQQTPGQGLQFLFEYFSETQRNKGNFPGRFSGRQFSNSRSEMNVSTLELGDSALYLCASSLDGSGATDTQYFGPGTRLTVL.

This clone was detected only a few times. The rearrangement joins TRBV25-1 to TRBJ2-1, with D possibly matching TRBD2 (7 bases). The CDR3 totals 15 residues. Trimming removed 1 base at V and 8 bases at J, with 15 bases between. CDR1 MGHDK and CDR2 SYGVNS come from the germline V gene. This CDR3 reads CASSELGGGRDEQFF. The CDR3 DNA follows: TGTGCCAGCAGTGAATTGGGGGGGGGCCGCGATGAGCAGTTCTTC.